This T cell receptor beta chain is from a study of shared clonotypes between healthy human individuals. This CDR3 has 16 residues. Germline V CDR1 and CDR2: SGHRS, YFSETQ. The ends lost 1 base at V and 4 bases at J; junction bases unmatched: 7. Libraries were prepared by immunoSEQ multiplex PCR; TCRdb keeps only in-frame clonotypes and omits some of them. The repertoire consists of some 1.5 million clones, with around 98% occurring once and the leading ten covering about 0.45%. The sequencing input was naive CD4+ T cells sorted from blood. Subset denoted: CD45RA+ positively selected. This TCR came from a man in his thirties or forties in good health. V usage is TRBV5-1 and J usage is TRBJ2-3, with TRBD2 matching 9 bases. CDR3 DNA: TGCGCCAGCAGCTTGATTTCGAGCGGGAGGCCAGATACGCAGTATTTT. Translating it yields CASSLISSGRPDTQYF.